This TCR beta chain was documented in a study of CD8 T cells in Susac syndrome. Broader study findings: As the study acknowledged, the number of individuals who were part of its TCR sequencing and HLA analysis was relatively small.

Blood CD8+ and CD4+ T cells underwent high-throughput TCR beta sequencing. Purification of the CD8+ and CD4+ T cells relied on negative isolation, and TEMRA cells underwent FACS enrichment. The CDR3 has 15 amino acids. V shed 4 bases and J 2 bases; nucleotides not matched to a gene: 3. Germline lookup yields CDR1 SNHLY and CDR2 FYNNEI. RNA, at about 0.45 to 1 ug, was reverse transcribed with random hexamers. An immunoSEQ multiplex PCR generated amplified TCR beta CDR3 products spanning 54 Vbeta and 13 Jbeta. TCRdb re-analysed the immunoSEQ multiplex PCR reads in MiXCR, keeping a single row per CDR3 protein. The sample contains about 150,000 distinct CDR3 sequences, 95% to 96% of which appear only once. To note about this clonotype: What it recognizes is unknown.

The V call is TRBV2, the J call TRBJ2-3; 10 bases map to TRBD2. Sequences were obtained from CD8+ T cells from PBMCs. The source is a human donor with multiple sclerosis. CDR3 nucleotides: TGTGCCAGCAGTGGGCTAGCGGGGGACACAGATACGCAGTATTTT. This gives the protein CASSGLAGDTDTQYF.